Here is one TCR beta chain with its context. This specimen belongs to a study of cytomegalovirus exposure and HLA in healthy donors. The PCR made use of 60 Vbeta and 13 Jbeta primers. TCRdb keeps only in-frame clones here, not all; method: immunoSEQ multiplex PCR. Of 100,000 to 150,000 clones listed, approximately 80% were seen once; the top ten hold about 1.2%. This receptor was identified in a girl aged 2 to 10 in good health and CMV-seronegative. Source material: PBMCs.

The CDR3 DNA sequence: TGTGCCACCAGCAGAGATCGGGGTTCTGGAAACACCATATATTTT. Translated: CATSRDRGSGNTIYF. The chain combines TRBV15 with TRBJ1-3, with D unresolved. Trimming removed 0 bases from V and 1 base from J, with 7 bases in between. This CDR3 comprises 15 residues. Germline CDR1 reads LNHNV; CDR2 reads YYDKDF (reference sequence). Filled out from reference TRBV15 and TRBJ1-3, the complete variable domain reads DAMVIQNPRYQVTQFGKPVTLSCSQTLNHNVMYWYQQKSSQAPKLLFHYYDKDFNNEADTPDNFQSRRPNTSFCFLDIRSPGLGDTAMYLCATSRDRGSGNTIYFGEGSWLTVV.